Below are 14 T cell receptor beta chains sequenced from a single sample in a study of tumor-infiltrating lymphocytes in primary liver carcinoma. Priming with a constant-region primer yielded TCR beta cDNA from around 0.45 ug total RNA. Amplification in three nested multiplex PCR rounds with slightly modified ARM-PCR gave rise to TCR beta libraries. TRBV1-TRBV30 forward primers paired with a C-beta reverse primer drove the first two PCR rounds, about 10 cycles each. TCRdb independently ran MiXCR on the multiplex PCR reads; one entry per CDR3 protein. The sample consists of 100,000 to 120,000 distinct CDR3 sequences, roughly 80% of them appearing once. Co-extraction of both nucleic acids (RNA and DNA) used roughly 20-34 mg of unsorted bulk tissue. The source material was liver tumor tissue from sampling region 3. Subset specified: tumor region T3, left-lateral pole. The source of these receptors is a man aged 40-49 years with primary liver carcinoma and hepatitis B virus infection.

This chain connects TRBV29-1 to TRBJ2-4; 7 nucleotides line up with TRBD1. V shed 8 bases and J 10 bases; nucleotides not matched to a gene: 14. Per germline, CDR1 SQVTM and CDR2 ANQGSEA. The CDR3 spans 13 residues. The CDR3 DNA reads as TGCAGCTTTACGGACAGGTGGGGGAAGATTCAGTACTTC. Residues: CSFTDRWGKIQYF.

The chain joins TRBV29-1 to TRBJ2-1, with D perhaps being TRBD1 or TRBD2 (6 bases each). This CDR3 is 12 amino acids long. Trimming removed 6 bases at V and 15 bases at J, with 21 bases between. CDR1 and CDR2 (germline): SQVTM, ANQGSEA. CDR3 coding DNA: TGCAGCGTATTAAGGGGGGTGGCAGGGCTGTTCTTC. The encoded protein is CSVLRGVAGLFF.

The chain joins TRBV5-1 to TRBJ1-1; a weak D match, TRBD1 (6 bases). V was cut by 3 bases and J by 11 bases, with 20 bases left in between. CDR3 size: 14 residues. CDR1 is SGHRS, CDR2 YFSETQ, per germline. In DNA, the CDR3 is TGCGCCAGCAGCTCGGAGGGGGACATGACTAAGGCTTTCTTT. Translation: CASSSEGDMTKAFF. Filled out from reference TRBV5-1 and TRBJ1-1, the complete variable domain reads KAGVTQTPRYLIKTRGQQVTLSCSPISGHRSVSWYQQTPGQGLQFLFEYFSETQRNKGNFPGRFSGRQFSNSRSEMNVSTLELGDSALYLCASSSEGDMTKAFFGQGTRLTVV.

The chain uses TRBV5-4 and TRBJ2-2, with TRBD1 matching 8 bases. This CDR3 is 16 amino acids long. CDR1 SGHNT and CDR2 YYREEE come from the germline V gene (reference sequence). The V segment lost 6 bases and the J segment 4 bases; nucleotides outside the gene matches: 11. The CDR3 sequence: CASTAAQGGGTGELFF. The CDR3 DNA follows: TGTGCCAGCACCGCGGCACAGGGGGGAGGCACCGGGGAGCTGTTTTTT.

This clonotype has just a few counts. This is likely a read error, given that the CDR3 carries no conserved phenylalanine or tryptophan at its end. CDR3 region: CAISVGTSNTGELFL. The CDR3 nucleotides are TGTGCCATCAGTGTAGGCACTTCGAACACCGGGGAGCTGTTTCTT. V gene TRBV10-3 combines with J gene TRBJ2-2; D not resolved. The CDR3 loop spans 15 amino acids. The V end was cut by 4 bases, the J end by 0 bases, with 9 bases between. The V gene's germline CDR1 is ENHRY and CDR2 SYGVKD.

Comment on this clonotype: One junction end disagrees with the germline gene, perhaps due to a read error. V and J are TRBV5-4 and TRBJ2-7; possible D gene TRBD2, 6 bases. Per the germline V gene, CDR1 is SGHNT and CDR2 is YYREEE (reference sequence). The CDR3 consists of 15 residues. Here the CDR3 reads CTSSTPSGGTHEHYF. CDR3 nucleotide sequence: TGTACCAGCAGCACCCCGAGTGGCGGGACCCACGAGCATTACTTC.

The sample holds one count of this clonotype. Relative to the germline gene, one junction end is altered; a read error may explain this. The chain joins TRBV29-1 to TRBJ1-1; D unresolved. The germline gives CDR1 SQVTM, CDR2 ANQGSEA. The CDR3 runs to 15 residues. Here the CDR3 reads CSVRNGWRMNAEAFF. The CDR3 coding sequence is TGCAGCGTTCGAAATGGGTGGCGCATGAACGCTGAAGCTTTCTTT.

As regards this clonotype: In this CDR3 the conserved last residue, phenylalanine or tryptophan, is missing, so a read error is likely. The rearrangement links TRBV5-1 to TRBJ2-2, with D uncertain. Trimming took 3 bases from V and 0 from J, leaving 9 bases between them. The germline V gene encodes CDR1 SGHRS and CDR2 YFSETQ. The CDR3 spans 15 residues. The DNA for the CDR3 is TGCGCCAGCAGCTCGGCAGGTTCGAACACCGGGGAGCTGTTTTAT. Translated: CASSSAGSNTGELFY.

As concerns this clonotype: Without the conserved terminal phenylalanine or tryptophan, this CDR3 likely stems from a read error. The CDR3 bases are TGTGCCAGCAGTAGCAACCCAGTCGCCACGAACTCTGGAAACACCATATATTAT. Encoded protein: CASSSNPVATNSGNTIYY. The gene calls are TRBV28 and TRBJ1-3; D is ambiguous. Germline CDR1 and CDR2: MDHEN and SYDVKM. Deletions cut 5 bases from V and 0 bases from J, with 20 bases between. This CDR3 spans 18 amino acids.

CDR3 DNA: TGTGCCTGCATCCCGGGACAGACCTATGGCTACACCTTC. This gives the protein CACIPGQTYGYTF. This sequence joins TRBV12-3 or TRBV12-4 and TRBJ1-2, with 7 nucleotides matching TRBD1. V lost 11 bases, J lost 4 bases, and 10 bases stayed unmatched. CDR3 length equals 13 residues.

Remarks on this clonotype: One junction end disagrees with the germline gene, perhaps due to a read error. V is TRBV6-1 and J is TRBJ2-1, with D uncertain. Per germline, CDR1 MNHNS and CDR2 SASEGT. This CDR3 is built from 14 residues. This chain's CDR3 is CASIVIPSYNEQIF. Written as DNA, the CDR3 is TGTGCCAGCATAGTGATTCCCTCCTACAATGAGCAGATCTTC.

The table lists this clonotype with a few counts. The junction shows a germline mismatch at one end, possibly a read error. This chain links TRBV4-1 with TRBJ2-1; TRBD1 might be the D (7 bases). CDR1 is MGHRA, CDR2 YSYEKL, per germline. The CDR3 is 16 residues long. The CDR3: CASSPELAGGYNEQFF. The CDR3 DNA is TGTGCCAGCAGCCCCGAACTAGCAGGGGGTTACAATGAGCAGTTCTTC.

Concerning this clonotype itself: An end of the junction does not agree with germline; a read error may underlie this. The V and J genes are TRBV6-5 and TRBJ2-6; a weak D match, TRBD2 (6 bases). Looked up from germline, CDR1 is MNHEY and CDR2 is SVGAGI. The CDR3 has 19 amino acids. As DNA, the CDR3 is TGTGCCAGCAGCCGACACTGGGCGGGGCCCTTATCTGGGGCCAATGTCCTGACTTTC. The encoded protein is CASSRHWAGPLSGANVLTF.

Concerning this clonotype itself: One junction end disagrees with the germline gene, perhaps due to a read error. The chain links TRBV12-3 or TRBV12-4 to TRBJ2-3, with TRBD1 matching 8 bases. The CDR3 spans 15 residues. The CDR3 reads CASSSDTVGTGTQYF. DNA of the CDR3: TGTGCCAGCAGTTCAGACACGGTGGGGACAGGTACGCAGTATTTT.